Listed below are T cell receptor beta chains from one sample, sequenced in a study of blood T cell repertoires in COVID-19. TCRdb keeps only in-frame clones here, not all; method: immunoSEQ multiplex PCR. The sample has approximately 200,000 clones; around 84% are singletons. The source material was peripheral blood. The receptors were gathered from an elderly woman with COVID-19, enrolled during active disease. The CDR3 runs from the conserved cysteine through the conserved F or W. Each record gives: J gene, V gene, CDR3 protein.

TRBJ1-5 TRBV7-8 CASSSQESNQPQHF
TRBJ1-1 TRBV7-6 CASSLKGGRNTEAFF
TRBJ1-1 TRBV3-1/TRBV3-2 CASSRQVGVGTEAFF
TRBJ1-6 TRBV5-4 CASSYLEGTPLHF
TRBJ2-3 TRBV27 CASRPTPGASTDTQYF
TRBJ1-1 TRBV7-2 CASSPQGSEAFF
TRBJ2-6 TRBV5-4 CASSSPGSGANVLTF
TRBJ2-1 TRBV9 CASSVAVASGGFYSYNEQFF
TRBJ2-1 TRBV29-1 CSVEPSGGFYNEQFF
TRBJ1-2 TRBV7-9 CASSSKGASTGYTF
TRBJ2-2 TRBV7-2 CASSLRGQLTGELFF
TRBJ2-1 TRBV9 CASSVVSGGPYNEQFF
TRBJ2-4 TRBV28 CASSPPVTGRNIQYF
TRBJ1-4 TRBV7-2 CASSLDRFFNEKLFF
TRBJ2-5 TRBV10-3 CAISSDQPGETQYF
TRBJ2-3 TRBV19 CASSTGTARSPTDTQYF
TRBJ1-4 TRBV6-1 CASSGVRGRATNEKLFF
TRBJ1-6 TRBV9 CASSAWTGSSESPLHF
TRBJ1-5 TRBV12-3/TRBV12-4 CASSINTQPQHF
TRBJ2-2 TRBV6-5 CAIRRGSNTGELFF
TRBJ2-1 TRBV21-1 CASSKVAGAPYYNEQFF
TRBJ1-1 TRBV18 CASSPMTESEAFF
TRBJ2-3 TRBV11-2 CASSLQITDTQYF
TRBJ1-5 TRBV3-1/TRBV3-2 CASSQGSGQPQHF
TRBJ2-1 TRBV2 CASSPRGGTTTNEQFF
TRBJ2-2 TRBV28 CASSSRNTGELFF
TRBJ1-1 TRBV11-2 CASSSRKEDTEAFF
TRBJ2-1 TRBV25-1 CASSEFRQVYNEQFF
TRBJ1-1 TRBV6-6 CASSYVTGGEAFF
TRBJ2-5 TRBV2 CASSPNLGGETQYF
TRBJ1-2 TRBV7-9 CASSNNEGYTF
TRBJ2-1 TRBV5-1 CASSLAARGGSDEQFF
TRBJ2-3 TRBV28 CASEGAGTQYF
TRBJ2-5 TRBV20-1 CSARDRGGQYF
TRBJ2-5 TRBV18 CASSPPGTGETQYF
TRBJ2-5 TRBV5-4 CASSLGGQLATETQYF
TRBJ2-1 TRBV5-3 CARIHRTCTLGDEQFF
TRBJ2-2 TRBV19 CASSLNPGQGATGELFF
TRBJ1-4 TRBV7-3 CASSSGEPLEKLFF
TRBJ2-5 TRBV3-1/TRBV3-2 CASSPGGVGTQYF
TRBJ1-5 TRBV19 CASSISWTRNSNQPQHF
TRBJ1-1 TRBV5-1 CASSLRGGNTEAFF